This paragraph reports one T cell receptor (beta chain). Its antigen remains unknown. With a J-beta primer mix and a sample-barcoded 5' primer, a second PCR ran 7 to 11 cycles. Every cDNA molecule bore a tag from a template-switch adaptor containing 12 random nucleotides. Via MiXCR, TCRdb re-called the 5' RACE reads, giving one row per CDR3 protein. Of under 2,000,000 distinct CDR3 sequences listed, less than 50% are singletons. The data derive from a study of blood T cells in healthy people across ages. The study, taken as a whole, reports: Changes in expanded clonotypes were possibly confounded, as the CMV status of donors was unknown. The diversity estimates, figures obtained from one million T cells, were considered underestimates. The unsorted PBMCs prevented any conclusive comparison of naive versus antigen-experienced cells.

The TCR originated in a woman in her thirties or forties in good health. The sequenced sample consisted of blood.

In nucleotides, the CDR3 is TGTGCCAGCAGTTCTGATTACGGGGGGGCCCCTGAGACCCAGTACTTC. Translated: CASSSDYGGAPETQYF. This chain connects TRBV6-2 or TRBV6-3 to TRBJ2-5; TRBD2 matches 8 bases. The CDR3 extends over 16 amino acids. In germline, CDR1 is MNHEY, CDR2 SVGEGT. V lost 4 bases, J lost 5 bases, and 12 bases stayed unmatched.